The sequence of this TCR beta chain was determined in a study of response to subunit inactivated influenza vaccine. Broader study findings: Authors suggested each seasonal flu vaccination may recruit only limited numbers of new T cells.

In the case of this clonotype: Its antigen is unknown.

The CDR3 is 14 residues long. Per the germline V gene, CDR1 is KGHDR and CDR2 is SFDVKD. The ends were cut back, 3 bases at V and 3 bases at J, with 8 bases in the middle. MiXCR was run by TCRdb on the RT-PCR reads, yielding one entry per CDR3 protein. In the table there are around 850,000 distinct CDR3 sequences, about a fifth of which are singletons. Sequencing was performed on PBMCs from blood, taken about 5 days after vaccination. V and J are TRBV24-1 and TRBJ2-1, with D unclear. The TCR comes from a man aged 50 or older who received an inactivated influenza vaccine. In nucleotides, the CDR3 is TGTGCCACCAGTGATGTGGGTGACTACAATGAGCAGTTCTTC. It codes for CATSDVGDYNEQFF.